These T cell receptor beta chains were read from a single sample in a study of CD8 T cells in ankylosing spondylitis. TCRdb reprocessed the 5' RACE reads via MiXCR and lists one record per CDR3 protein. The table records under 300,000 distinct CDR3 sequences, about 10% of them present only once. Sequencing input: blood, either unsorted or a sorted T cell fraction (not recorded which). These receptors came from a male donor with ankylosing spondylitis or in good health (not recorded which). The CDR3 runs from the conserved cysteine through the conserved F or W. The D gene is left open where the match is weak. Clone size is stated in some rows and not others, as once, few, many or a class when expanded.

v_call	d_call	j_call	clone_size	cdr3_length	cdr3_nt	cdr3_aa
TRBV5-5	TRBD2	TRBJ2-3	many	14	TGTGCCAGCCAAAGCGGGGAAAGCACAGATACGCAGTATTTT	CASQSGESTDTQYF
TRBV5-1	-	TRBJ2-1	few	15	TGCGCCAGCAGCTTGGAACAGGTCAGCTACAATGAGCAGTTCTTC	CASSLEQVSYNEQFF
TRBV12-3/TRBV12-4	-	TRBJ2-2	many	16	TGTGCCAGCAGTTTACTCCGGACCTCGAACACCGGGGAGCTGTTTTTT	CASSLLRTSNTGELFF
TRBV6-1	TRBD2	TRBJ2-3	many	15	TGTGCCAGCAGTGAAGTAAGCGGGAGTACAGATACGCAGTATTTT	CASSEVSGSTDTQYF
TRBV4-2	-	TRBJ1-2	few	13	TGTGCCAGCAGCCACCAGGGACCTTATGGCTACACCTTC	CASSHQGPYGYTF
TRBV5-1	TRBD2	TRBJ2-7	few	17	TGCGCCAGCAGCTTGGGACTAGCGGGAGGCTATTCCTACGAGCAGTACTTC	CASSLGLAGGYSYEQYF
TRBV12-3/TRBV12-4	-	TRBJ2-7	few	15	TGTGCCAGCAGTTTTCTCCCGGCAGGGTCCGTCGAGCAGTACTTC	CASSFLPAGSVEQYF
TRBV29-1	-	TRBJ2-5	few	11	TGCAGCGTCCCACGGGGAGAGACCCAGTACTTC	CSVPRGETQYF
TRBV5-4	-	TRBJ2-1	-	13	TGTGCCAGCAGCTTCCCTGAGGGCGATGAGCAGTTCTTC	CASSFPEGDEQFF
TRBV27	-	TRBJ1-2	many	13	TGTGCCAGCAGTTCGACTTTTGGGAGAGCTTGCACCTTC	CASSSTFGRACTF
TRBV5-6	-	TRBJ2-3	-	13	TGTGCCAGCAGCTTGGAATCGTCAGATACGCAGTATTTT	CASSLESSDTQYF
TRBV5-1	-	TRBJ2-3	-	15	TGCGCCAGCAGCGTAACGGGAGAGGTCACAGATACGCAGTATTTT	CASSVTGEVTDTQYF
TRBV6-2/TRBV6-3	-	TRBJ2-7	few	16	TGTGCCAGCAGTTTTGGGCGACGCCAATCGTGGTACGAGCAGTACTTC	CASSFGRRQSWYEQYF
TRBV12-3/TRBV12-4	-	TRBJ1-1	many	13	TGTGCCAGCAGTTTGAGGTGGCAGGCCGAAGCTTTCTTT	CASSLRWQAEAFF
TRBV5-1	TRBD2	TRBJ2-4	few	14	TGCGCCAGCAGCCCCGGGACTAGCCTAAACATTCAGTACTTC	CASSPGTSLNIQYF
TRBV27	-	TRBJ2-3	many	16	TGTGCCAGCAGTTTAGGTCCGACCCCGCCGACAGATACGCAGTATTTT	CASSLGPTPPTDTQYF
TRBV7-8	-	TRBJ2-3	few	14	TGTGCCAGCAGCTCCCTTGGCTTCCCAGATACGCAGTATTTT	CASSSLGFPDTQYF
TRBV27	TRBD1	TRBJ2-1	-	14	TGTGCCAGCTCGGGACAGCCCCCATACAATGAGCAGTTCTTC	CASSGQPPYNEQFF
TRBV11-2	-	TRBJ2-7	many	12	TGTGCCAGCAGCTTAGAGGGTCATGAGCAGTACTTC	CASSLEGHEQYF
TRBV12-3/TRBV12-4	TRBD1	TRBJ2-5	few	16	TGTGCCAGCAGTTTATCTCGATGGAGCAGGGGGGAGACCCAGTACTTC	CASSLSRWSRGETQYF
TRBV5-5	TRBD2	TRBJ2-1	many	18	TGTGCCAGCAGCTTGGCCTATTGGCCTAGCGGGTCCGACAATGAGCAGTTCTTC	CASSLAYWPSGSDNEQFF
TRBV7-3	-	TRBJ2-1	once	17	TGTGCCAGCAGCCAACTCCCCGGGCCCGGCTCCTACAATGAGCAGTTCTTC	CASSQLPGPGSYNEQFF
TRBV3-1	TRBD1	TRBJ1-2	few	14	TGTGCCAGCAGCCAAGGGACAGGGGCCTATGGCTACACCTTC	CASSQGTGAYGYTF
TRBV4-1	-	TRBJ2-3	-	18	TGCGCCAGCAGCCTATTATTCCCGGGACTGGATAGCACAGATACGCAGTATTTT	CASSLLFPGLDSTDTQYF
TRBV7-2	-	TRBJ2-2	many	15	TGTGCCAGCAGGAACCGACTGGGGAACACCGGGGAGCTGTTTTTT	CASRNRLGNTGELFF
TRBV29-1	TRBD1	TRBJ2-3	once	16	TGCAGCGTTGACTACGGCAGGGACAGTTTTGCAGATACGCAGTATTTT	CSVDYGRDSFADTQYF
TRBV20-1	TRBD2	TRBJ2-7	many	21	TGCAGTGCTAGAGATCAAATCGGGGGGTCACTAGCGGGAGACGTGCCCTACGAGCAGTACTTC	CSARDQIGGSLAGDVPYEQYF
TRBV2	-	TRBJ2-1	-	13	TGTGCCAGCAGTCTAGGGCCTGATGATGAGCAGTTCTTC	CASSLGPDDEQFF
TRBV20-1	TRBD1	TRBJ1-1	many	13	TGCAGTGCTAGGGACAGGCTGAGCACTGAAGCTTTCTTT	CSARDRLSTEAFF
TRBV12-3/TRBV12-4	TRBD1	TRBJ2-1	many	13	TGTGCCAGCGGACAGGGAAAATACAATGAGCAGTTCTTC	CASGQGKYNEQFF
TRBV3-1	-	TRBJ1-1	many	14	TGTGCCAGCAGCCAAGGAGGGGGATGGGCTGAAGCTTTCTTT	CASSQGGGWAEAFF